This note documents a single T cell receptor beta chain sequence. The target antigen is unknown. This entry belongs to a study of T cells in Graves' hyperthyroidism and ophthalmopathy. Study-level results: Model output signaled ophthalmopathy a median around 6.9 months ahead of onset. Most thyroid clonotypes expanded above 0.001 appeared in blood too. Ophthalmopathy could be told apart from stable hyperthyroidism with a 13 V-J model.

Uncontrolled infection, other autoimmune disease, pregnancy and lactation each barred patients from inclusion. RNA transcripts provided the source from which TCR beta CDR3 regions were amplified. The primer set for the first-round RT-PCR of the TCR CDR3 was HTBI. One entry per CDR3 protein results from TCRdb running MiXCR on the multiplex PCR reads. The data contain 400,000 to 500,000 distinct CDR3 sequences, approximately 15% of them singletons. This receptor was taken from a woman aged 18-35 years with Graves' hyperthyroidism. The sequenced sample consisted of blood.

The CDR3 sequence: CASIPLAQDPANTGELFF. CDR3 nucleotide sequence: TGTGCCAGCATTCCCCTAGCGCAGGACCCAGCGAACACCGGGGAGCTGTTTTTT. V usage is TRBV2 and J usage is TRBJ2-2, with D possibly matching TRBD2 (6 bases). Germline CDR1 and CDR2: SNHLY and FYNNEI. CDR3 length: 18 residues. Trimming stripped 7 bases from V and 0 bases from J, with 21 bases between. Combining the CDR3 with reference TRBV2 and TRBJ2-2 gives the whole variable domain EPEVTQTPSHQVTQMGQEVILRCVPISNHLYFYWYRQILGQKVEFLVSFYNNEISEKSEIFDDQFSVERPDGSNFTLKIRSTKLEDSAMYFCASIPLAQDPANTGELFFGEGSRLTVL.